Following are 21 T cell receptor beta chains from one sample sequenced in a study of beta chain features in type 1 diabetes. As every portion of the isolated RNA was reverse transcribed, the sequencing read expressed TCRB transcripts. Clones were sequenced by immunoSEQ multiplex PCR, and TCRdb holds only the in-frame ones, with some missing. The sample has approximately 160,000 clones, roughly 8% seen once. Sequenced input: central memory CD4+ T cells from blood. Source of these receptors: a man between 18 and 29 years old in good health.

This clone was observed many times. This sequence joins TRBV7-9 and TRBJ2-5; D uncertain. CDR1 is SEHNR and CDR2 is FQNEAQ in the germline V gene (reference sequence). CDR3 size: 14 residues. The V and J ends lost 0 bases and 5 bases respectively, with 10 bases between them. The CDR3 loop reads CASSLASDSETQYF. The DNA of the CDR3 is TGTGCCAGCAGCTTAGCCAGCGACTCGGAGACCCAGTACTTC. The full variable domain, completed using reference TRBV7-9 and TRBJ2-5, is DTGVSQNPRHKITKRGQNVTFRCDPISEHNRLYWYRQTLGQGPEFLTYFQNEAQLEKSRLLSDRFSAERPKGSFSTLEIQRTEQGDSAMYLCASSLASDSETQYFGPGTRLLVL.

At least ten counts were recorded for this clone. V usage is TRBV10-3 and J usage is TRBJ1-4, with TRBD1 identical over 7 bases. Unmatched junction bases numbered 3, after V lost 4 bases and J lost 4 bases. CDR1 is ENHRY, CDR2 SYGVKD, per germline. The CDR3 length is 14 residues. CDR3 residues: CAISAGQNNEKLFF. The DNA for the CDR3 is TGTGCCATCAGTGCGGGACAGAATAATGAAAAACTGTTTTTT.

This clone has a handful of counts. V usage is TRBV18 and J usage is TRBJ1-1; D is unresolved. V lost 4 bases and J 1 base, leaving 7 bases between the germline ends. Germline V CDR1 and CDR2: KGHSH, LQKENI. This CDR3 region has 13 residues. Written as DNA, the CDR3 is TGTGCCAGCTCACGAGACAAGAACACTGAAGCTTTCTTT. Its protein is CASSRDKNTEAFF.

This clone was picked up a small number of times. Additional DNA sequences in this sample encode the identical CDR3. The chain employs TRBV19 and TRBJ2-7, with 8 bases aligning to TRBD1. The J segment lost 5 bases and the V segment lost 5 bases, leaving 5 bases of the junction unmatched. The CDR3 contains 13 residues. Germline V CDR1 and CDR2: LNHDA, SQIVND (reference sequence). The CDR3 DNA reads TGTGCCAGTAGTGGACAGGGTGCCCACGAGCAGTACTTC. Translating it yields CASSGQGAHEQYF.

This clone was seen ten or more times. CDR3 bases: TGCAGCGCTGAGGCTACCCAGGGGGCGGAGTACTTC. This translates into CSAEATQGAEYF. This chain uses TRBV29-1 with TRBJ2-7; 8 bases are shared with TRBD1. V shed 7 bases, J shed 11 bases, and the junction held 13 bases outside the gene matches. The CDR3 runs 12 residues. Germline-derived CDR1 and CDR2 are SQVTM and ANQGSEA.

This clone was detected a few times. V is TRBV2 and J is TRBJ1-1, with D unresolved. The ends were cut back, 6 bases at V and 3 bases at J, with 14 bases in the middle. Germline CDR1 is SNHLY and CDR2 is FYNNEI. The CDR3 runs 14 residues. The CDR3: CASSTDGVDTEAFF. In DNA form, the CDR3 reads TGTGCCAGCAGCACTGACGGGGTCGACACTGAAGCTTTCTTT. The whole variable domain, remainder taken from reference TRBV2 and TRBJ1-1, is EPEVTQTPSHQVTQMGQEVILRCVPISNHLYFYWYRQILGQKVEFLVSFYNNEISEKSEIFDDQFSVERPDGSNFTLKIRSTKLEDSAMYFCASSTDGVDTEAFFGQGTRLTVV.

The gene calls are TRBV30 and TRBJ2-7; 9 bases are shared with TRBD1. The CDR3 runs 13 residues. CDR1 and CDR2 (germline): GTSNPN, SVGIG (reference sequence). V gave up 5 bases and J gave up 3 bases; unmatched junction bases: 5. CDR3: CAWDRQGGYEQYF. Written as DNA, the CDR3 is TGTGCCTGGGATAGACAGGGGGGCTACGAGCAGTACTTC.

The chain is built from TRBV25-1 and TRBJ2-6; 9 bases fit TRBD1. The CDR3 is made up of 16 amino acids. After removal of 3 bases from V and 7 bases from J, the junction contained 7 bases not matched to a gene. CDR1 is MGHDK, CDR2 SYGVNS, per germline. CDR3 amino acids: CASSELGQGKANVLTF. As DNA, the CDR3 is TGTGCCAGCAGTGAGCTGGGACAGGGTAAAGCCAACGTCCTGACTTTC.

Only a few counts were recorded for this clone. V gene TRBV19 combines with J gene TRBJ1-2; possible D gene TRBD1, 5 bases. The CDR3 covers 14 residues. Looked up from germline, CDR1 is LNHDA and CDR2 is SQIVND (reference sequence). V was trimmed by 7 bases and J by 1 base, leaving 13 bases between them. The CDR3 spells CASKKDIDNYGYTF. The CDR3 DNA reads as TGTGCCAGTAAGAAGGACATCGATAACTATGGCTACACCTTC.

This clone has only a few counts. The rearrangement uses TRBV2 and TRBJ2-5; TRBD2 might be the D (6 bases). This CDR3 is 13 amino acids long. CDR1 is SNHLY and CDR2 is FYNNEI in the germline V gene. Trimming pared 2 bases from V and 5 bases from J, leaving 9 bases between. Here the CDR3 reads CASSEQGGETQYF. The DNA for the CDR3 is TGTGCCAGCAGTGAACAGGGAGGCGAGACCCAGTACTTC.

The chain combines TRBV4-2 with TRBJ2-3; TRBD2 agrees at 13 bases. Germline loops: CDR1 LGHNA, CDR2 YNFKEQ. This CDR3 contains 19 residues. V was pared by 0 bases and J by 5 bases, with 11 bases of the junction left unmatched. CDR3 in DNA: TGTGCCAGCAGCCAAGAAGGTCCACTAGCGGGGGGGCCCGAAGATACGCAGTATTTT. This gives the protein CASSQEGPLAGGPEDTQYF.

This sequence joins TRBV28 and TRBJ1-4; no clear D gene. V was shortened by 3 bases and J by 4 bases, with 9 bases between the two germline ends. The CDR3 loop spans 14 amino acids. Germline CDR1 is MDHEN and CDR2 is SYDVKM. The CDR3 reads CASSLSGFNEKLFF. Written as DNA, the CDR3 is TGTGCCAGCAGTTTGTCGGGATTTAATGAAAAACTGTTTTTT.

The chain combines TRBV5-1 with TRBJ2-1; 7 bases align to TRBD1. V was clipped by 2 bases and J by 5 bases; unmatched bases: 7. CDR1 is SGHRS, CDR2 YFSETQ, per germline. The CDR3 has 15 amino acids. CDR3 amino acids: CASSFGDRDNNEQFF. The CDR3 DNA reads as TGCGCCAGCAGCTTCGGAGACAGGGATAACAATGAGCAGTTCTTC.

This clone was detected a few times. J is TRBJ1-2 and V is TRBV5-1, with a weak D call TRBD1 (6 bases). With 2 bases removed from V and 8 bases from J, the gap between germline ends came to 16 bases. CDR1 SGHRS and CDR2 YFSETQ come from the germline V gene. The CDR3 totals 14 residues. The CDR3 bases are TGCGCCAGCAGCTTCCTACAGGGATCGGGCGGCTACACCTTC. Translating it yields CASSFLQGSGGYTF.

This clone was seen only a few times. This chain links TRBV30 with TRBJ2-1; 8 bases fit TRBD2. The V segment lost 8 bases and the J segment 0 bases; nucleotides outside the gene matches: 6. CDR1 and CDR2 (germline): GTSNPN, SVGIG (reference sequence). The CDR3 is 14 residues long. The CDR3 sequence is CATKTSGSYNEQFF. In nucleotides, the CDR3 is TGTGCCACGAAAACTAGCGGCTCCTACAATGAGCAGTTCTTC.

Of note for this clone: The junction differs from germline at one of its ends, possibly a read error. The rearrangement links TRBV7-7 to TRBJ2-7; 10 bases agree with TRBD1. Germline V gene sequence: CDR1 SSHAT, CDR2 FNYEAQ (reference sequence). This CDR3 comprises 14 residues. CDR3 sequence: CASSSGTGAYEQYF. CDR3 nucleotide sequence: TGTGCTAGCAGCTCCGGGACAGGGGCCTACGAGCAGTACTTC.

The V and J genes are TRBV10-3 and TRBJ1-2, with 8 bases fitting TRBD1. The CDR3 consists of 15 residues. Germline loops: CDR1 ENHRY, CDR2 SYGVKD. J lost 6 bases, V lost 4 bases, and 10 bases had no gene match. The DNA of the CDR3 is TGTGCCATCAGTGCACGACAGGGGAGCCCTCATGGCTACACCTTC. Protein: CAISARQGSPHGYTF.

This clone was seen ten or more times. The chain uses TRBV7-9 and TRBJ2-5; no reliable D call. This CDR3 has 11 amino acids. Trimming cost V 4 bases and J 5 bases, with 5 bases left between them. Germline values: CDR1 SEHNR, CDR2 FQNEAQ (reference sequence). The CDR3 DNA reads TGTGCCAGCAGCTCTATGGAGACCCAGTACTTC. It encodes CASSSMETQYF.

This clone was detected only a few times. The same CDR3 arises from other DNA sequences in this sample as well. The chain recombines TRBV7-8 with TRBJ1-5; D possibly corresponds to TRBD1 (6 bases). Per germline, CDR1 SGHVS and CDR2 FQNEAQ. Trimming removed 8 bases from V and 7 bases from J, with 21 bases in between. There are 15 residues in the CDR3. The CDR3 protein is CASSSGTGGGQPQHF. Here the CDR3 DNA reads TGTGCCAGCTCCTCCGGGACGGGGGGCGGGCAGCCCCAGCATTTT.

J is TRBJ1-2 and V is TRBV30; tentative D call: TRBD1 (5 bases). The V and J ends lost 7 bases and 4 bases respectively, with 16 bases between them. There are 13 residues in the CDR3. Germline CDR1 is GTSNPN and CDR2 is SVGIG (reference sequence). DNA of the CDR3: TGTGCCTTAGAGCCCAGGGAGGTCTATGGCTACACCTTC. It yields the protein CALEPREVYGYTF.

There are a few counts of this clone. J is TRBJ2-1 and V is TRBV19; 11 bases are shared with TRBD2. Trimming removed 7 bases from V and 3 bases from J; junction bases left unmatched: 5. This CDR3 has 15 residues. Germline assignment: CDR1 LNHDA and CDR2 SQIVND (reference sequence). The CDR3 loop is CASKLAGDSYNEQFF. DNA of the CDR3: TGTGCCAGTAAACTAGCGGGAGACAGCTACAATGAGCAGTTCTTC.